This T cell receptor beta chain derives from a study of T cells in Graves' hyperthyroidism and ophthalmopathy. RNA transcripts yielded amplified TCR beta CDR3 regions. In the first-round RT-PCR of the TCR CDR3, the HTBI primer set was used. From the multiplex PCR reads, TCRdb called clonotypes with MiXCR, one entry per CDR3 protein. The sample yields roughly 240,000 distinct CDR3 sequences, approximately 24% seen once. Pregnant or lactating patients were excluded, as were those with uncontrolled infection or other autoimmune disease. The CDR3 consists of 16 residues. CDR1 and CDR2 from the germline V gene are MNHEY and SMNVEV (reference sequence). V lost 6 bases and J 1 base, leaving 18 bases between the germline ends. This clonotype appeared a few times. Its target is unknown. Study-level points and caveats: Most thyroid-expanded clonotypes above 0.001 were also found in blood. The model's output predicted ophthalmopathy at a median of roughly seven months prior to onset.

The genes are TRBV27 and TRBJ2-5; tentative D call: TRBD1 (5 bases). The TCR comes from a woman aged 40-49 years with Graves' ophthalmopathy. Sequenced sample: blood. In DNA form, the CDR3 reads TGTGCCAGCAGGCCCTCGATCGGCAGGGCCCAAGAGACCCAGTACTTC. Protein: CASRPSIGRAQETQYF.